Below are 9 T cell receptor beta chains sequenced from a single sample in a study of T cell repertoires in cytomegalovirus infection. Their target antigens are unknown. MiXCR, applied by TCRdb to the reads, yields one record per CDR3 protein. The sample records about 310,000 distinct CDR3 sequences, 20% to 25% being singletons. Sequenced here: cultured PBMCs, sampled from culture after CMV antigen stimulation. These receptors were collected from a human donor in good health (CMV status not recorded). Some clones in this sample may be carry-over from other donors' samples.

This clonotype was recorded many times. The CDR3 sequence: CASSFAGNGNTIYF. The CDR3, as DNA: TGTGCCAGCAGCTTCGCAGGGAATGGAAACACCATATATTTT. The chain carries TRBV7-2 and TRBJ1-3, with D perhaps matching TRBD1 (5 bases). The germline gives CDR1 SGHTA, CDR2 FQGNSA. Trimming shortened V by 3 bases and J by 3 bases, and 9 bases separated the two germline ends. The CDR3 has 14 residues.

This clonotype was seen more than once but under ten times. The chain employs TRBV6-6 and TRBJ2-1, with D uncertain. V dropped 2 bases and J dropped 1 base, with 9 bases sitting between them. Germline assignment: CDR1 MNHNY and CDR2 SVGAGI (reference sequence). This CDR3 comprises 15 residues. The CDR3 protein is CASSYDRNSYNEQFF. As DNA, the CDR3 is TGTGCCAGCAGTTACGACCGTAATTCCTACAATGAGCAGTTCTTC.

The CDR3 sequence is CASSPGQGSGRGNEQFF. The CDR3 DNA follows: TGTGCCAGCAGCCCGGGACAGGGGAGCGGGAGAGGCAATGAGCAGTTCTTC. The gene calls are TRBV6-5 and TRBJ2-1; 10 bases are shared with TRBD1. Germline V gene data show CDR1 as MNHEY and CDR2 as SVGAGI. The CDR3 is 17 amino acids. V trimming: 6 bases; J trimming: 6 bases; junction bases outside the gene matches: 14.

This clonotype was found many times. This rearrangement joins TRBV7-3 to TRBJ2-3; D is possibly TRBD1 (6 bases). The CDR3 totals 19 residues. Between the trimmed V and J ends, which lost 3 bases and 0 bases, there was a span of 22 bases. From germline, CDR1 is SGHTA and CDR2 FQGTGA. CDR3 in amino acids: CASSFLGTPIESSTDTQYF. In nucleotides, the CDR3 is TGTGCCAGCAGCTTTCTCGGGACACCGATAGAGTCTAGCACAGATACGCAGTATTTT.

This clonotype turned up a few times. This sequence joins TRBV27 and TRBJ2-7; 11 bases align to TRBD2. Trimming removed 2 bases from V and 5 bases from J; junction bases left unmatched: 5. The CDR3 has 15 amino acids. Germline CDR1 and CDR2: MNHEY and SMNVEV (reference sequence). The CDR3 coding sequence is TGTGCCAGCAGTTTAATACTAGCGGGAGTTCACGAGCAGTACTTC. Residues: CASSLILAGVHEQYF.

Only a few counts were recorded for this clonotype. V usage is TRBV5-1 and J usage is TRBJ2-3; TRBD2 matches at 7 bases. Germline V gene lookup returns CDR1 SGHRS and CDR2 YFSETQ. CDR3 length: 15 residues. Germline trimming cut 1 base from V and 4 bases from J; bases unmatched to any gene: 6. The CDR3: CASSLLGRVSDTQYF. Here the CDR3 DNA reads TGCGCCAGCAGCTTGTTGGGGAGGGTCTCAGATACGCAGTATTTT.

This clonotype was seen a few times. This chain links TRBV7-6 with TRBJ1-2; D may be TRBD1 (6 bases). Trimming removed 2 bases at V and 0 bases at J, with 16 bases between. Germline CDR1 is SGHVS and CDR2 is FNYEAQ. The CDR3 covers 17 residues. CDR3 sequence reads: CASSLLPGQPSNYGYTF. The CDR3 nucleotides are TGTGCCAGCAGCTTATTGCCCGGACAGCCCTCTAACTATGGCTACACCTTC.

The sample holds many counts of this clonotype. V gene TRBV7-9 combines with J gene TRBJ2-1, with 9 nucleotides matching TRBD2. The germline gives CDR1 SEHNR, CDR2 FQNEAQ (reference sequence). Germline trimming cut 2 bases from V and 7 bases from J; bases unmatched to any gene: 9. The CDR3 loop spans 16 amino acids. CDR3 bases: TGTGCCAGCAGCTTAAACAGACTAGCGGAAAAAAATGAGCAGTTCTTC. This encodes CASSLNRLAEKNEQFF. The full variable domain, rest sourced from reference TRBV7-9 and TRBJ2-1, is DTGVSQNPRHKITKRGQNVTFRCDPISEHNRLYWYRQTLGQGPEFLTYFQNEAQLEKSRLLSDRFSAERPKGSFSTLEIQRTEQGDSAMYLCASSLNRLAEKNEQFFGPGTRLTVL.

This clonotype has more than one count but fewer than ten. The CDR3 reads CATSRDKGLSYEQYF. In DNA form, the CDR3 reads TGTGCCACCAGCAGAGATAAGGGTTTGTCCTACGAGCAGTACTTC. The chain links TRBV15 to TRBJ2-7; D ambiguous. In germline, CDR1 is LNHNV, CDR2 YYDKDF (reference sequence). This CDR3 comprises 15 residues. Deletions cut 0 bases from V and 1 base from J, with 10 bases between.